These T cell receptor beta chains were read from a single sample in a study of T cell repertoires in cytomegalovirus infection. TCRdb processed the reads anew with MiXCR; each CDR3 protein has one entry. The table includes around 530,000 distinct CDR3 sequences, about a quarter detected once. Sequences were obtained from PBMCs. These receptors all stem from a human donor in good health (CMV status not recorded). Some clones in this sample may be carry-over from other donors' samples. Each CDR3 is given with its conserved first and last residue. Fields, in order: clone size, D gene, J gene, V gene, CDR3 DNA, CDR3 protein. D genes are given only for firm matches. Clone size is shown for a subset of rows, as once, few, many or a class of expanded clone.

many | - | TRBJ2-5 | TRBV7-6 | TGTGCCAGCAGCAACGCGTACTTGGAAGAGACCCAGTACTTC | CASSNAYLEETQYF
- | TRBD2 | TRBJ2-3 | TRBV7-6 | TGTGCCAGCAGCCGAGAGATAGCGGGAGGGCTGGGAGATACGCAGTATTTT | CASSREIAGGLGDTQYF
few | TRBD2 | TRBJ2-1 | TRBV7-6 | TGTGCCAGCAGCGACTTAGCGGGACCTACCTACAATGAGCAGTTCTTC | CASSDLAGPTYNEQFF
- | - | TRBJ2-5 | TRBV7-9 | TGTGCCAGCAGCCTCGACCGGGGCACATCGCGGAAGACCCAGTACTTC | CASSLDRGTSRKTQYF
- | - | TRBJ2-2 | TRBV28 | TGTGCCAGCATCCAGGGGGGGGGCTTCACCGGGGAGCTGTTTTTT | CASIQGGGFTGELFF
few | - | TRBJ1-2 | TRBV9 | TGTGCCAGCAGCGTAGGAGCAGGGATGTCCTATGGCTACACCTTC | CASSVGAGMSYGYTF
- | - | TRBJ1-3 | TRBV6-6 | TGTGCCAGCATTGGGCTTAACTCTGGAAACACCATATATTTT | CASIGLNSGNTIYF
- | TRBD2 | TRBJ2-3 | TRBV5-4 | TGTGCCAGCAGCTCTGGACTAGCGGGAGGACCTCCGTGGGATACGCAGTATTTT | CASSSGLAGGPPWDTQYF
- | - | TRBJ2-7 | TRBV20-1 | TGCAGTGCTAGAGCTGGGGTCATGGGGCTCTACGAGCAGTACTTC | CSARAGVMGLYEQYF
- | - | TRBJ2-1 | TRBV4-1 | TGCGCCAGCACCCGACTGATAGCGGTCTACAATGAGCAGTTCTTC | CASTRLIAVYNEQFF
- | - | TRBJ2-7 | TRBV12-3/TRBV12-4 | TGTGCCAGCAGTTGGGGGACTGGAGTCTCCTACGAGCAGTACTTC | CASSWGTGVSYEQYF
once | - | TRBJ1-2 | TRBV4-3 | TGCGCCAGCAGCCAAGACCTTGACAGCTACTATGGCTACACCTTC | CASSQDLDSYYGYTF
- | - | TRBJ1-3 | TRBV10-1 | TGCGCCAGCAGTGAGTCCGGGGCCTCTGGAAACACCATATATTTT | CASSESGASGNTIYF
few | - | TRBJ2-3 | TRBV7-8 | TGTGCCAGCAGCTTAGTAGTGGTGGGAGTCAATTCAGATACGCAGTATTTT | CASSLVVVGVNSDTQYF
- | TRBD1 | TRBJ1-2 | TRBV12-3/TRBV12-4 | TGTGCCAGCAGTTTGACAGGGGTAGAGGGTGGCTACACCTTC | CASSLTGVEGGYTF
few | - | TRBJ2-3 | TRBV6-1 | TGTGCCAGCAGTTTTCCGCCCGGAGGTACGCAGTATTTT | CASSFPPGGTQYF
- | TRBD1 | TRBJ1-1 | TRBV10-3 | TGTGCCACCACCCAGACAGGGGACACTGAAGCTTTCTTT | CATTQTGDTEAFF